Listed below are T cell receptor beta chains from one sample, sequenced in a study of blood T cell repertoires in COVID-19. The table came from immunoSEQ multiplex PCR; TCRdb's copy has only in-frame clones and leaves some out. Of 78,000 or so clones detected, approximately 89% appear once; the ten largest clones hold about 5%. Sequencing input: peripheral blood. Every receptor here comes from a man aged 45 to 65 with active or convalescent COVID-19. Each CDR3 is given with its conserved first and last residue. A D gene is named only where the DNA matches it firmly. Clone size is shown for a subset of rows, as once, few, many or a class of expanded clone.

>-|TRBV7-2|-|TRBJ2-3
TGTGCCAGCAGCTTGGGCGAGGGTACGCAGTATTTT
CASSLGEGTQYF
>-|TRBV4-1|-|TRBJ1-3
TGCGCCAGCAGCCAAGCCTCCCGGGGGGGAAACACCATATATTTT
CASSQASRGGNTIYF
>-|TRBV3-1/TRBV3-2|-|TRBJ1-5
TGTGCCAGCAGCCAAGATGCTAGCCAGCCCCAGCATTTT
CASSQDASQPQHF
>-|TRBV3-1/TRBV3-2|once|TRBJ1-2
TGTGCCAGCAGCCAAGTGCAAGGGGCGGGGGGCTACACCTTC
CASSQVQGAGGYTF
>TRBD2|TRBV6-4|-|TRBJ2-3
TGTGCCAGCAGTGTGACTAGCGGGGGCACAGATACGCAGTATTTT
CASSVTSGGTDTQYF
>TRBD2|TRBV2|-|TRBJ2-2
TGTGCCAGCAGTGAGAGGCGGGGGGGCCCCGGGGAGCTGTTTTTT
CASSERRGGPGELFF
>TRBD2|TRBV19|-|TRBJ2-5
TGTGCCAGTAGTATAACCGGGACTAGCGGGGGTCACCAAGAGACCCAGTACTTC
CASSITGTSGGHQETQYF
>TRBD1|TRBV18|-|TRBJ1-2
TGTGCCAGCTCAGCAGACAGGGCCTATGGCTACACCTTC
CASSADRAYGYTF
>TRBD1|TRBV28|-|TRBJ1-1
TGTGCCAGCCAGGGGGCGCCTGAAGCTTTCTTT
CASQGAPEAFF
>TRBD1|TRBV27|-|TRBJ1-1
TGTGCCAGCCGTTCTCTCCAGGGGGCTTCCACTGAAGCTTTCTTT
CASRSLQGASTEAFF
>-|TRBV30|-|TRBJ1-6
TGTGCCTTTCAGGGCTCGGCCTATAATTCACCCCTCCACTTT
CAFQGSAYNSPLHF
>TRBD1|TRBV5-1|-|TRBJ1-6
TGCGCCAGCAGCTCGGGACAGGGGATTTCACCCCTCCACTTT
CASSSGQGISPLHF
>TRBD1|TRBV7-6|-|TRBJ1-3
TGTGCCAGCAGCTTAGGAGGGGGCAGTACTGGAAACACCATATATTTT
CASSLGGGSTGNTIYF
>-|TRBV7-2|-|TRBJ2-1
TGTGCCAGCAGCTTAGTCGGGGGTCCCTACAATGAGCAGTTCTTC
CASSLVGGPYNEQFF
>TRBD1|TRBV12-3/TRBV12-4|-|TRBJ2-7
TGTGCCAGCAGTATCGGACAGGCCTACGAGCAGTACTTC
CASSIGQAYEQYF
>-|TRBV19|-|TRBJ1-2
TGTGCCAGTAGTATAGACAGGGACTATGGCTACACCTTC
CASSIDRDYGYTF
>-|TRBV6-1|-|TRBJ2-5
TGTGCCAGCAGTGACAGGTACCAAGAGACCCAGTACTTC
CASSDRYQETQYF
>-|TRBV21-1|-|TRBJ2-2
TGTGCCAGCAGCAAAACAAAGGGGAAGGGCCGTTGCACCGGGGAGCTGTTTTTT
CASSKTKGKGRCTGELFF
>TRBD2|TRBV28|-|TRBJ2-1
TGTGCCAGCATTTCTAGCGGGGCTTACAATGAGCAGTTCTTC
CASISSGAYNEQFF
>-|TRBV24-1|few|TRBJ1-6
TGTGCCACCAGTGATTCGACAGCCTTGTCACCCCTCCACTTT
CATSDSTALSPLHF
>-|TRBV30|-|TRBJ2-1
TGTGCCTGGAGTTTGGCTAGTGAGCAGTTCTTC
CAWSLASEQFF
>-|TRBV12-3/TRBV12-4|-|TRBJ2-5
TGTGCCAGCAGTCGGGGGTACCAAGAGACCCAGTACTTC
CASSRGYQETQYF
>-|TRBV6-6|once|TRBJ1-6
TGTGCCAGCAGTTACCCCGAGAGGAATTCACCCCTCCACTTT
CASSYPERNSPLHF
>TRBD1|TRBV24-1|-|TRBJ2-3
TGTGCCACCAGTCCGGGACAGGGGCCTACAGATACGCAGTATTTT
CATSPGQGPTDTQYF
>-|TRBV5-1|-|TRBJ1-1
TGCGCCAGCAGCTTGATCGGGCAGGGGAACACTGAAGCTTTCTTT
CASSLIGQGNTEAFF
>TRBD1|TRBV7-9|few|TRBJ1-2
TGTGCCAGCAGCGACCAACAGGGGGCTGGCTATGGCTACACCTTC
CASSDQQGAGYGYTF
>-|TRBV28|-|TRBJ2-3
TGTGCCAGCATCCCTTCCCCCGACAGGAGCACAGATACGCAGTATTTT
CASIPSPDRSTDTQYF
>TRBD1|TRBV5-1|once|TRBJ2-7
TGCGCCAGCAGCTTGGATGGGACAGCTACTCCCGAGCAGTACTTC
CASSLDGTATPEQYF
>TRBD1|TRBV7-9|-|TRBJ2-7
TGTGCCAGCAGCCCGGGACAGGGGATAGATTACGAGCAGTACTTC
CASSPGQGIDYEQYF
>TRBD2|TRBV7-6|-|TRBJ2-2
TGTGCCAGCAGCTCCCATTTTGGTAGCGGGGGCTCTTGGGAGCTGTTTTTT
CASSSHFGSGGSWELFF
>-|TRBV10-2|-|TRBJ2-7
TGCGCCAGCAGAGACACCTACGAGCAGTACTTC
CASRDTYEQYF
>-|TRBV28|-|TRBJ1-1
TGTGCCAGCAGTCTCAGGGTTACTGAAGCTTTCTTT
CASSLRVTEAFF
>TRBD2|TRBV3-1/TRBV3-2|-|TRBJ2-7
TGTGCCAGCAGCCCCGGGATAGTTGGCGGGAGGTCTACGAGTCGGGAGCAGTACTTC
CASSPGIVGGRSTSREQYF
>TRBD1|TRBV5-1|-|TRBJ1-1
TGCGCCAGCAGCTTGTGGGGACAGATGAACACTGAAGCTTTCTTT
CASSLWGQMNTEAFF
>-|TRBV11-2|once|TRBJ2-4
TGTGCCAGCAGCTTAGCAGTTCTAGCCAAAAACATTCAGTACTTC
CASSLAVLAKNIQYF
>-|TRBV28|-|TRBJ1-3
TGTGCCAGCAGTCCCCCGGACAGCTCTGGAAACACCATATATTTT
CASSPPDSSGNTIYF
>-|TRBV3-1/TRBV3-2|-|TRBJ1-3
TGTGCCAGCAGCCAGACTGTTAGCTCTGGAAACACCATATATTTT
CASSQTVSSGNTIYF
>TRBD2|TRBV19|-|TRBJ2-3
TGTGCCAGTAGTACTAGCGGGGGGGGTACAGATACGCAGTATTTT
CASSTSGGGTDTQYF
>-|TRBV25-1|few|TRBJ1-2
TGTGCCAGCAGATACCCCGGGGGCTACACCTTC
CASRYPGGYTF
>-|TRBV10-3|once|TRBJ2-1
TGTGCCATCAGTGGAAAGGACAACTCCTACAATGAGCAGTTCTTC
CAISGKDNSYNEQFF
>-|TRBV28|-|TRBJ1-2
TGTGCCAGCGAGCGATCCGCAGATGGCTACACCTTC
CASERSADGYTF
>-|TRBV30|-|TRBJ2-7
TGTGCCTGGACCCTGGGGGGACAGAACCAGTACTTC
CAWTLGGQNQYF
>-|TRBV12-3/TRBV12-4|-|TRBJ1-3
TGTGCCAGCAAAAACGTCAGGAACACCATATATTTT
CASKNVRNTIYF
>TRBD1|TRBV6-5|-|TRBJ2-1
TGTGCCAGCAGCAACGACAGGGGACCCTACAATGAGCAGTTCTTC
CASSNDRGPYNEQFF
>TRBD2|TRBV27|once|TRBJ2-1
TGTGCCAGCAGTCGGGACCTGGGGGGGAATGAGCAGTTCTTC
CASSRDLGGNEQFF
>-|TRBV9|-|TRBJ1-2
TGTGCCAGCAGCCCTTCTAGCGGGATCCACTACACCTTC
CASSPSSGIHYTF
>TRBD1|TRBV30|-|TRBJ2-5
TGTGCCTGGAGTCCGACAGGGGATACGACCCAGTACTTC
CAWSPTGDTTQYF
>TRBD2|TRBV19|-|TRBJ2-4
TGTGCCAGTAGTGGGGGGGGATCCAAAAACATTCAGTACTTC
CASSGGGSKNIQYF
>-|TRBV28|-|TRBJ1-4
TGTGCCAGCAGTTCCCCCGGCGGGAATTCTAATGAAAAACTGTTTTTT
CASSSPGGNSNEKLFF
>-|TRBV7-2|-|TRBJ2-2
TGTGCCAGCAGCTTAGCGCTTGCGCAAAAGGGGACGAACACCGGGGAGCTGTTTTTT
CASSLALAQKGTNTGELFF